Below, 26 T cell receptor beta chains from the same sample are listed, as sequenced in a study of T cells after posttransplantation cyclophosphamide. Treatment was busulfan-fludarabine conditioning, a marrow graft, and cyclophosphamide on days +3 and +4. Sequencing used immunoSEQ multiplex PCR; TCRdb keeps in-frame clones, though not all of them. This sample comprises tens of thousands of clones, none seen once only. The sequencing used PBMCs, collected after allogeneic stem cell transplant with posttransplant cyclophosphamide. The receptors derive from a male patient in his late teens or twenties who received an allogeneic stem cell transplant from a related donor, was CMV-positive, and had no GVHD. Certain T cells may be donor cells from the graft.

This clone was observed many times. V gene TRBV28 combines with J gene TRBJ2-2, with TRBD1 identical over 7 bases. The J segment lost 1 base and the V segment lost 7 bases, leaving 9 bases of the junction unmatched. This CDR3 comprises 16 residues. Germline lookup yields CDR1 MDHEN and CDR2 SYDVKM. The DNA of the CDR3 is TGTGCCAGCATTCAAAGGGGGCAGCTGAACACCGGGGAGCTGTTTTTT. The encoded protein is CASIQRGQLNTGELFF.

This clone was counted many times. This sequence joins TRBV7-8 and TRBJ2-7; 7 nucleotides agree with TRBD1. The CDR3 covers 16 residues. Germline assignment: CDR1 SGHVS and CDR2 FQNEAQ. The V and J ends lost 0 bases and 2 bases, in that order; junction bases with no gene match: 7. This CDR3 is CASSLAGQVGAYEQYF. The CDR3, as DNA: TGTGCCAGCAGCTTAGCCGGACAGGTGGGGGCCTACGAGCAGTACTTC.

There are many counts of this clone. The CDR3 nucleotides are TGTGCCAGCAGTTTGTATTGGCGGGGGAGCTCCTACAATGAGCAGTTCTTC. As protein: CASSLYWRGSSYNEQFF. This sequence joins TRBV28 and TRBJ2-1; 7 nucleotides line up with TRBD2. V was clipped by 3 bases and J by 0 bases; unmatched bases: 8. Per the germline V gene, CDR1 is MDHEN and CDR2 is SYDVKM. This CDR3 has 17 residues.

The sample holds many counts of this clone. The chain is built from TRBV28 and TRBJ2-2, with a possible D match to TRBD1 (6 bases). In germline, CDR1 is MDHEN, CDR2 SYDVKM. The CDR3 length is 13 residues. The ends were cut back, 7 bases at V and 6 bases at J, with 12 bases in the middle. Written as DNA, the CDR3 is TGTGCCAGCACTAACAGGGCCGCCGGGGAGCTGTTTTTT. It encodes CASTNRAAGELFF. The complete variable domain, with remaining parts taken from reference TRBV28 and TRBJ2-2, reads DVKVTQSSRYLVKRTGEKVFLECVQDMDHENMFWYRQDPGLGLRLIYFSYDVKMKEKGDIPEGYSVSREKKERFSLILESASTNQTSMYLCASTNRAAGELFFGEGSRLTVL.

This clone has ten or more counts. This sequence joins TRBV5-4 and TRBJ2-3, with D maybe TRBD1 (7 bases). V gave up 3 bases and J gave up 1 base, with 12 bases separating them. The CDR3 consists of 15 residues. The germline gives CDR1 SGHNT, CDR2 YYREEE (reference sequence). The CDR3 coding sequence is TGTGCCAGCAGCTGGCGGGGACAGCGCACAGATACGCAGTATTTT. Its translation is CASSWRGQRTDTQYF. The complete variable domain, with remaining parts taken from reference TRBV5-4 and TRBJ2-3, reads ETGVTQSPTHLIKTRGQQVTLRCSSQSGHNTVSWYQQALGQGPQFIFQYYREEENGRGNFPPRFSGLQFPNYSSELNVNALELDDSALYLCASSWRGQRTDTQYFGPGTRLTVL.

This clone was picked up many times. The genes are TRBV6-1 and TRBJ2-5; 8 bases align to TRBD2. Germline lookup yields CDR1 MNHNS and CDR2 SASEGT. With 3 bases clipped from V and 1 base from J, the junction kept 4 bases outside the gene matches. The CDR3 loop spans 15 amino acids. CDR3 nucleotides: TGTGCCAGCAGTGAGGATCTAGCGGGCCAAGAGACCCAGTACTTC. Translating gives CASSEDLAGQETQYF.

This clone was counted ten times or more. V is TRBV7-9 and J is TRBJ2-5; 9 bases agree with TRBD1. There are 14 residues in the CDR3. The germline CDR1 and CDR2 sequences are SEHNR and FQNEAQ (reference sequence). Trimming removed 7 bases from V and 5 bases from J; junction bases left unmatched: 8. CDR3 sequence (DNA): TGTGCCAGCATTCCAATCGGACAGGGGGAGACCCAGTACTTC. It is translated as CASIPIGQGETQYF.

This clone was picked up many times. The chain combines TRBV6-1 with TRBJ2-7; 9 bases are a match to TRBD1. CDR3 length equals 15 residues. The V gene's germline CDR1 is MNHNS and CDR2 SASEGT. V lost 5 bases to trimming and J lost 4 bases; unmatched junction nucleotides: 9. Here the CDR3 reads CASSKTGGNSYEQYF. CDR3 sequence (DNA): TGTGCCAGCAGTAAGACAGGGGGAAATAGTTACGAGCAGTACTTC.

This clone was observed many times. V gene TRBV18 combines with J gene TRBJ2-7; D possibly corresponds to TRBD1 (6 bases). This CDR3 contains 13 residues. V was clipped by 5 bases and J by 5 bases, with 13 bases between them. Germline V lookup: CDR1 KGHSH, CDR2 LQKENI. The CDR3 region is CASSKDRGDEQYF. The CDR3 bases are TGTGCCAGCTCAAAGGACAGAGGGGACGAGCAGTACTTC.

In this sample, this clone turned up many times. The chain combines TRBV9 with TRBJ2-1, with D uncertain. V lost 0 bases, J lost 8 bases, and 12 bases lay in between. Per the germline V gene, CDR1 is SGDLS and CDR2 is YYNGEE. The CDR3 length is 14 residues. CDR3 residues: CASSVGWRNYEQFF. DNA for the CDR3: TGTGCCAGCAGCGTAGGGTGGCGGAACTATGAGCAGTTCTTC. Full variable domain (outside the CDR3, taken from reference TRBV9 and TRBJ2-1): DSGVTQTPKHLITATGQRVTLRCSPRSGDLSVYWYQQSLDQGLQFLIQYYNGEERAKGNILERFSAQQFPDLHSELNLSSLELGDSALYFCASSVGWRNYEQFFGPGTRLTVL.

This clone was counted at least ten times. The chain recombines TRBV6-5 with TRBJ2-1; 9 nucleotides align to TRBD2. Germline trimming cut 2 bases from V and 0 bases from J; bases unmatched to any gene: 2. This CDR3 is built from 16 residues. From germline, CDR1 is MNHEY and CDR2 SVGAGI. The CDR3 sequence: CASSYGLASSYNEQFF. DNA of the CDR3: TGTGCCAGCAGTTACGGACTAGCGAGCTCCTACAATGAGCAGTTCTTC.

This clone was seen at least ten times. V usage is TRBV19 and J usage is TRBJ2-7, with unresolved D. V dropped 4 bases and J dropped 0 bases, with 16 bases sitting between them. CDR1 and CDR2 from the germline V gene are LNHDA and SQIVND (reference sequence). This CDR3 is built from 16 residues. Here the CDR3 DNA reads TGTGCCAGTAGTACAAGCCCGGCAGAGGTCTCCTACGAGCAGTACTTC. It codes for CASSTSPAEVSYEQYF.

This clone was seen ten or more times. This CDR3 reads CASSFLASRISYNEQFF. DNA of the CDR3: TGTGCCAGCAGCTTTCTGGCTAGTCGGATTTCCTACAATGAGCAGTTCTTC. The genes are TRBV7-2 and TRBJ2-1; unclear D gene. Trimming pared 3 bases from V and 1 base from J, leaving 16 bases between. Germline CDR1 and CDR2: SGHTA and FQGNSA. The CDR3 runs to 17 residues. The full variable domain, with the rest looked up from reference TRBV7-2 and TRBJ2-1, is GAGVSQSPSNKVTEKGKDVELRCDPISGHTALYWYRQSLGQGLEFLIYFQGNSAPDKSGLPSDRFSAERTGGSVSTLTIQRTQQEDSAVYLCASSFLASRISYNEQFFGPGTRLTVL.

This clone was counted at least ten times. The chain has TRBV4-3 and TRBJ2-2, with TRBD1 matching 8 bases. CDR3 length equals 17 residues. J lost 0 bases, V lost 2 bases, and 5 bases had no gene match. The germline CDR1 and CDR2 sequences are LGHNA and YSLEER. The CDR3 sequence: CASSQTPQGANTGELFF. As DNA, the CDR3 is TGCGCCAGCAGCCAAACTCCACAGGGGGCGAACACCGGGGAGCTGTTTTTT.

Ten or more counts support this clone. The CDR3 nucleotides read TGTGCCAGCAGTTTAGAACTCCCGGGACAGGGGATCTTTGGGGCCAACGTCCTGACTTTC. Residues: CASSLELPGQGIFGANVLTF. V is TRBV27 and J is TRBJ2-6; 10 bases match TRBD1. The junction had 13 bases not matched to a gene; V was cut back by 2 bases and J by 3 bases. CDR3 length equals 20 residues. The germline CDR1 and CDR2 sequences are MNHEY and SMNVEV (reference sequence).

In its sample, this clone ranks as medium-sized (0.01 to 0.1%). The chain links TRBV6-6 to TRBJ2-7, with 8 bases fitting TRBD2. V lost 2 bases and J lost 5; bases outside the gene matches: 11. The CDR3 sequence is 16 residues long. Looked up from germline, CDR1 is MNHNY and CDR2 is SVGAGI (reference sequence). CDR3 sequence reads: CASSYPGSSGLHEQYF. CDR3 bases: TGTGCCAGCAGTTACCCTGGGTCTAGCGGGCTCCACGAGCAGTACTTC.

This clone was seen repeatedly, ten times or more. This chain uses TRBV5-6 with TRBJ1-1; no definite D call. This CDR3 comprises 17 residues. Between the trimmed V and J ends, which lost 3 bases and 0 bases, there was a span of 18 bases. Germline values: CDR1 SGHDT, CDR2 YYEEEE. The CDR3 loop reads CASSWGGGSRMNTEAFF. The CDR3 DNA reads TGTGCCAGCAGCTGGGGAGGAGGGTCCCGCATGAACACTGAAGCTTTCTTT.

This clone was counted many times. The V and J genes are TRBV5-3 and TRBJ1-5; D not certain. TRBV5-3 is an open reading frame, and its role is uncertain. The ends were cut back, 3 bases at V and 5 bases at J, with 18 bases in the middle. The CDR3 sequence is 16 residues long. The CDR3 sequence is CARSYRPNGFHQPQHF. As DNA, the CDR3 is TGTGCCAGAAGCTATAGACCCAACGGGTTCCATCAGCCCCAGCATTTT.

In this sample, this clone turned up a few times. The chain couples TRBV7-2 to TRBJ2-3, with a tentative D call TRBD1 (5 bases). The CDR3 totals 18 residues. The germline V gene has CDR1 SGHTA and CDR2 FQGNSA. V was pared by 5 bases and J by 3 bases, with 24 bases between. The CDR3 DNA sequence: TGTGCCAGCAGCCCCCAGATCTGGGGCCAGGCGTGGACAGATACGCAGTATTTT. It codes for CASSPQIWGQAWTDTQYF.

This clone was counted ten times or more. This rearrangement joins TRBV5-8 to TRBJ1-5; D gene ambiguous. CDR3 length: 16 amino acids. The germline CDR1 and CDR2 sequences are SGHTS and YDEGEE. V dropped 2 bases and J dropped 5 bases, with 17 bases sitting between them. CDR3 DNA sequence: TGTGCCAGCAGCTTAGGTACAGTGGGTTATGATCAGCCCCAGCATTTT. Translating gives CASSLGTVGYDQPQHF. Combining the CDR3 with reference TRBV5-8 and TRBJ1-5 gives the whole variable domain EAGVTQSPTHLIKTRGQQATLRCSPISGHTSVYWYQQALGLGLQFLLWYDEGEERNRGNFPPRFSGRQFPNYSSELNVNALELEDSALYLCASSLGTVGYDQPQHFGDGTRLSIL.

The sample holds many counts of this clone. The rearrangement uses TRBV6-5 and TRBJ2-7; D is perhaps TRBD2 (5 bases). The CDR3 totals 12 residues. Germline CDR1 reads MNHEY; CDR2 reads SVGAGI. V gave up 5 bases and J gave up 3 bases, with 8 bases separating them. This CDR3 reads CASSTRDYEQYF. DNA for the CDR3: TGTGCCAGCAGTACTAGGGACTACGAGCAGTACTTC.

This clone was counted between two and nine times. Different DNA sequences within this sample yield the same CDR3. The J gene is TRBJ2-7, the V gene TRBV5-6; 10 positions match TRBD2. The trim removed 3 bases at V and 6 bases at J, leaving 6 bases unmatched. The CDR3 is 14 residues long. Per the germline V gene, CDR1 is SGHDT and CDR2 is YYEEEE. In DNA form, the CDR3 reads TGTGCCAGCAGCTCCCGGCTAGCGGGAGTCGAGCAGTACTTC. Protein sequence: CASSSRLAGVEQYF.

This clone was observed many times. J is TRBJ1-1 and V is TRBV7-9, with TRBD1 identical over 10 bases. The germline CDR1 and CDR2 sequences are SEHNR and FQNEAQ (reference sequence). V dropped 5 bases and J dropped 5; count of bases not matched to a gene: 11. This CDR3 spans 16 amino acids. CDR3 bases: TGTGCCAGCAGCCTAAGAAGGACAGGGGGAAAAACTGAAGCTTTCTTT. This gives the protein CASSLRRTGGKTEAFF.

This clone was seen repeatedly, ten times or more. The CDR3 reads CASTPRGRVDGYTF. CDR3 sequence (DNA): TGTGCCAGCACTCCAAGGGGCAGGGTTGATGGCTACACCTTC. The genes are TRBV11-2 and TRBJ1-2; D perhaps matches TRBD1 (5 bases). The CDR3 contains 14 residues. Germline assignment: CDR1 SGHAT and CDR2 FQNNGV. V gave up 7 bases and J gave up 6 bases, with 18 bases separating them.

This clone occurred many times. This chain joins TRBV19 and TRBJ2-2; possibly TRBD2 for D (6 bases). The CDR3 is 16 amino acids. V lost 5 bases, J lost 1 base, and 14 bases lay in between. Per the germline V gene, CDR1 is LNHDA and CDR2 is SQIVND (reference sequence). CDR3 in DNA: TGTGCCAGTAGTGGTGGAGGGAGGATGAACACCGGGGAGCTGTTTTTT. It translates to CASSGGGRMNTGELFF.

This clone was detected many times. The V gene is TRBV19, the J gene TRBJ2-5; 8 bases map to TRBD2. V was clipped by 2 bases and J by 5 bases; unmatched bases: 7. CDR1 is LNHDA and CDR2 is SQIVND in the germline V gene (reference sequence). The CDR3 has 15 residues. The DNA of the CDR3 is TGTGCCAGTAGTATATGGCCTAGCGGGTTGGAGACCCAGTACTTC. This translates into CASSIWPSGLETQYF.